What follows describes a single T cell receptor (beta chain). There are many counts of this clonotype. The antigen it recognizes is unknown. Base qualities were left out, and no much larger clone turns up one base away. For repertoire sequencing, the TCR beta CDR3 regions were amplified from RNA transcripts. HTBI primers and the Qiagen OneStep RT-PCR kit were used in a first-round RT-PCR, which was followed by a second-round multiplex PCR, size selection and purification. Sequencing of the libraries was carried out on an Illumina HiSeq2000 in paired-end mode with 100 bp reads. Regarding the original processing steps: SOAPnuke was used to process the reads, throwing out any read that had adapters, had uncalled bases, had a mean Phred below 15, or lacked an exact constant-primer or identifier match. COPE v1.2.5 was used to merge the high-quality paired reads. Each unique nucleotide sequence was treated as a clonotype, and MiTCR v1.1 was used to align the clonotypes to the IMGT TRB V, D and J references. Only V-J combinations with frequency above 0.0001 were analysed, covering approximately 99% of repertoires. For each V-J combination, a TCR clonal expansion and chaos score was defined as the ratio of F50 clonal expansion to chaos observed in the TCRdist matrix. Features were reduced by Welch's t-statistics and random forest to around 13 V-J combinations, which fed a naive Bayes classifier. Thyroid-blood repertoire similarity was quantified with the Morisita-Horn index. The raw public reads went through TCRdb reprocessing: fastp at Q25, MiXCR clone calling, in-frame beta chains kept. For every CDR3 protein sequence, its rows merge into one entry that carries the most common genes and DNA. These V and J calls originate from TCRdb's pipeline instead of the authors' own analysis. Here the sample has more than 550,000 distinct CDR3 sequences; over 40% occur a single time. The ten largest make up more than 3% of the sample.

Patients with ophthalmopathy had moderately to severely active disease, with a Clinical Activity Score of 3 or more, a NOSPECS grade of 4 or more, and a disease duration of less than 3 months. Anyone with other autoimmune diseases, uncontrolled infections, pregnancy or lactation was excluded from the study. Clinical symptoms, serum thyroxine, TRAb, thyroid ultrasound and orbital computed tomography were used for diagnosis. Ficoll-Paque density gradient centrifugation was used to isolate PBMCs from about 9.4 ml of fresh peripheral blood. Trizol reagent was used to extract the total RNA, and its quality was then checked on an Agilent 2100 Bioanalyzer. The data belong to a study of Graves' ophthalmopathy and Graves' hyperthyroidism listed by TCRdb under 2018. Regarding the study in general: Peripheral blood was collected before any treatment was given, at the time of initial diagnosis. In total, 135 blood samples were TCR-sequenced: approximately 40 ophthalmopathy, some 80 hyperthyroidism and approximately 17 hyperthyroidism-to-ophthalmopathy patients. An independent validation cohort was composed of about 20 hyperthyroidism patients and over 15 patients who later progressed from hyperthyroidism to ophthalmopathy. After sampling, hyperthyroidism patients received methimazole starting at 30 mg daily, and ophthalmopathy patients received high-dose intravenous methylprednisolone. The study used signatures of the TCR beta repertoire to tell Graves' ophthalmopathy apart from Graves' hyperthyroidism and to predict which patients would progress to ophthalmopathy. To explore V-J signatures that separate ophthalmopathy from hyperthyroidism, a discovery set of 100 patients was enrolled, consisting of 40 to 45 with ophthalmopathy and fewer than 60 with stable hyperthyroidism. In roughly 6 hyperthyroidism patients, T-cell repertoires of thyroid tissue and blood were compared. General conclusions and limits of the study: Most of the expanded thyroid clonotypes with a frequency above 0.001 were also detected in blood, and it was suggested that the thyroid immune response may be reflected by blood repertoires. In validation, the model predicted ophthalmopathy progression with 55% to 71% sensitivity and roughly 72% specificity; some twelve predicted patients were CT-confirmed with GO in a median of around 6 months. Ophthalmopathy was separated from stable hyperthyroidism by the 13-signature model with just under 90% sensitivity and about 81% specificity in cross-validation and with 80%/75% in the test set. Sample size was not statistically predetermined, and group allocation was not concealed from the investigators.

Its CDR3 holds 12 amino acids, cysteine through phenylalanine. Only CDR3 DNA remains: 36 bases, in frame from the first base. V is cut by 0 bases and J by 14 bases, and the space between the germline ends is 10 bases. CDR1 and CDR2 (MNHNY, SVGAGI) derive from the germline V gene (reference sequence). Recombination linked TRBV6-6 to TRBJ1-4, with the D gene uncertain. This receptor was identified in an adult man with Graves' ophthalmopathy. The specimen was peripheral blood. The base sequence is TGTGCCAGCAGTTACTCGAACTTGGACCTGTTTTTT. Protein translation: CASSYSNLDLFF.